The sequence of this TCR beta chain was determined in a study of CD8+ T cells in alopecia areata. In regard to this clone: Germline and genes here are mouse. The read terminates 4 residues ahead of where the CDR3 ends, so the germline J gene completes it.

This CDR3 is 16 amino acids long. The germline V gene encodes CDR1 NNHNN and CDR2 SYGAGS (reference sequence). The J segment lost 4 bases and the V segment lost 1 base, leaving 6 bases of the junction unmatched. Sorting used CD4, CD8alpha, NKG2D, NKG2ACE and other markers on pooled cutaneous lymph node cells. Extraction and reverse transcription of RNA yielded cDNA as the sequencing template. The repertoire was sequenced with immunoSEQ multiplex PCR; TCRdb's copy has only in-frame clones and lacks some. This table holds about 270,000 clones with no singletons; the top ten claim 1.2%. The chain has TRBV13-2 and TRBJ1-2, with 11 bases fitting TRBD1. The sequenced sample was CD4+ T cells sorted from a lymph node. The TCR was taken from a C3H/HeJ mouse with alopecia areata. The MHC haplotype recorded for the strain is H2-k. CDR3 sequence reads: CASGDRTGGAGSDYTF. The part of the CDR3 DNA that was read is TGTGCCAGCGGTGATCGGACAGGGGGCGCAGGCTCC.